The rows below give T cell receptor beta chains drawn from one sample of a study of T cells in Graves' hyperthyroidism and ophthalmopathy. In TCRdb, the multiplex PCR reads were re-called with MiXCR into one record per CDR3 protein. Of about 690,000 distinct CDR3 sequences listed, 15% to 20% are singletons. Material for sequencing was blood. The receptors were gathered from a man in his fifties or sixties with Graves' hyperthyroidism. Each CDR3 is given without its conserved first and last residue.

v_gene	j_gene	CDR3aa
TRBV12-3/TRBV12-4	TRBJ2-7	ASSRPGHSEQY
TRBV3-1	TRBJ1-2	ASSQNLWVTGTGGVGYT
TRBV6-6	TRBJ1-1	ASSYSMVTVYAEAF
TRBV10-2	TRBJ2-7	ASRDPSVLTEQY
TRBV2	TRBJ2-3	ASSGLYTDTQY
TRBV7-3	TRBJ2-3	ASSRLAHTDTQY
TRBV5-5	TRBJ1-1	ASSGVRTEAF
TRBV3-1	TRBJ1-2	ASSRRQGAGYT
TRBV5-1	TRBJ1-6	ASSTGQNNSPLH
TRBV18	TRBJ2-7	ASSSPGSYEQY
TRBV15	TRBJ1-6	ATSRDRGHNWNSPLH
TRBV5-1	TRBJ2-5	ASSLVGQGQETQY
TRBV7-9	TRBJ2-1	ASSPGEEYNEQF
TRBV13	TRBJ2-2	ASSLQGGLAGTGELF
TRBV11-2	TRBJ2-2	ASSPLRSPGELF
TRBV27	TRBJ2-2	ATMVGLAGTGELF
TRBV7-9	TRBJ2-3	ASSLEQGADTQY
TRBV24-1	TRBJ2-2	ATSDDGTSGMSRPTGELF
TRBV2	TRBJ2-7	ASSETEDSSYEQY
TRBV7-3	TRBJ2-3	ASSLKVGASSGSSTDTQY
TRBV6-5	TRBJ1-5	ASSYSTTGLGSNQPQH
TRBV10-2	TRBJ2-1	ASSEVTANEQF
TRBV7-3	TRBJ2-1	ASSLTETDLDEQF
TRBV3-1	TRBJ2-3	ASSPAGGPWDTQY
TRBV29-1	TRBJ2-1	SVEPQTVYNEQF
TRBV19	TRBJ1-1	ASSMVQNTEAF
TRBV2	TRBJ2-3	ASSGNSPDTQY
TRBV2	TRBJ2-7	ASSVRRTSYEQY
TRBV5-8	TRBJ2-1	ASSLPSGNSYNEQF
TRBV28	TRBJ1-4	ASRFTRGATNEKLF
TRBV28	TRBJ1-5	ASGPQGRSNQPQH
TRBV5-1	TRBJ1-6	ASSGSGLMGHSPLH
TRBV11-2	TRBJ2-1	ASSFLAGRRTNEQF